This T cell receptor (beta chain) came from a study of shared clonotypes between healthy human individuals. Generated by immunoSEQ multiplex PCR, the TCRdb table keeps only in-frame clones and is missing some. The table records some 1,100,000 clones, around 78% of them present only once. V lost 4 bases and J lost 4; bases outside the gene matches: 8. Germline CDR1 SGHTS, CDR2 YDEGEE. The CDR3 extends over 17 amino acids. A few counts support this clone. The chain couples TRBV5-8 to TRBJ2-5, with 15 bases fitting TRBD2. The clonotype comes from a man aged 18 to 30 in good health. Some clones in this sample may be carry-over from other donors' samples. The sequenced sample consisted of memory CD4+ T cells from PBMCs. Described subset: CD45RA-negative fraction. The CDR3, as DNA: TGTGCCAGCAGCGTGGGACTAGCGGGAGGTTTAGGAGAGACCCAGTACTTC. This sequence encodes CASSVGLAGGLGETQYF.